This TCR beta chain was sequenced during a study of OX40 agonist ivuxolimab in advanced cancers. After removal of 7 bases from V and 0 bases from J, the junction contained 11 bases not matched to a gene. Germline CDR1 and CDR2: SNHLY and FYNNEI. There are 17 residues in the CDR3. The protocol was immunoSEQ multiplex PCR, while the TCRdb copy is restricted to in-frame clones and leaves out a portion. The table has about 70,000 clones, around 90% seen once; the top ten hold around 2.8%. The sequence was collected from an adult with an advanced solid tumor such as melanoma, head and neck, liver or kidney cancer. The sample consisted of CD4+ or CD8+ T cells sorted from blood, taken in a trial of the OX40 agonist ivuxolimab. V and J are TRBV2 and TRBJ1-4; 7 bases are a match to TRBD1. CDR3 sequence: CASIGQATITTNEKLFF. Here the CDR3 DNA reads TGTGCCAGCATCGGACAGGCCACTATAACAACTAATGAAAAACTGTTTTTT.